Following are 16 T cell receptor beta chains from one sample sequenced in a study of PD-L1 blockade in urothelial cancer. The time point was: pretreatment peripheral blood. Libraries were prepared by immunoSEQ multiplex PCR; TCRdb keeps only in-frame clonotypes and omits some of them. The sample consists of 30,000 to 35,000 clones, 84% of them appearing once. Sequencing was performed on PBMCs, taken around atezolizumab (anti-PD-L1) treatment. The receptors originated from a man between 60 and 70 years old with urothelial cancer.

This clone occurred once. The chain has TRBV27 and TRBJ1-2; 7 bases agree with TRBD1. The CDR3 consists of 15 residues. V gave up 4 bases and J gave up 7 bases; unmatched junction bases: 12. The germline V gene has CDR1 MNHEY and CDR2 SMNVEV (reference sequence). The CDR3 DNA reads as TGTGCCAGCAGTTCTCAGGGACAGAATAGGTTTGGCTACACCTTC. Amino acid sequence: CASSSQGQNRFGYTF.

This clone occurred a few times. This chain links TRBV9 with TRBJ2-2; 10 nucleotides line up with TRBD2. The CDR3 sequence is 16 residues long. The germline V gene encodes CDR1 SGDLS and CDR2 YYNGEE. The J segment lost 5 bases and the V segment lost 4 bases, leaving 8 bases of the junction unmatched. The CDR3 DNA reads TGTGCCAGCAGCCCCTTCGGAGCGGGAGGGACCGGGGAGCTGTTTTTT. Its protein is CASSPFGAGGTGELFF. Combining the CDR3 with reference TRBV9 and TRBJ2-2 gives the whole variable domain DSGVTQTPKHLITATGQRVTLRCSPRSGDLSVYWYQQSLDQGLQFLIQYYNGEERAKGNILERFSAQQFPDLHSELNLSSLELGDSALYFCASSPFGAGGTGELFFGEGSRLTVL.

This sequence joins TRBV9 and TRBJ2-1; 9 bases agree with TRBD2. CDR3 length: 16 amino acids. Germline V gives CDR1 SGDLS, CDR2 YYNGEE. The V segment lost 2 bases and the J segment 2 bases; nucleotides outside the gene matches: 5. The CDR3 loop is CASSVTSGRTYNEQFF. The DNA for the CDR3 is TGTGCCAGCAGCGTTACTAGCGGGCGGACCTACAATGAGCAGTTCTTC.

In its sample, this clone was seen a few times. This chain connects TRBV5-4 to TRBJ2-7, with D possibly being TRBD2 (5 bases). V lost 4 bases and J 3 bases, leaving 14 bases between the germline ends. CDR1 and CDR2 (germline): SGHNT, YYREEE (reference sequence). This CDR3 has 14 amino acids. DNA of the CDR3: TGTGCCAGCAGCCCCCTACGAGGGAGCTACGAGCAGTACTTC. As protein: CASSPLRGSYEQYF.

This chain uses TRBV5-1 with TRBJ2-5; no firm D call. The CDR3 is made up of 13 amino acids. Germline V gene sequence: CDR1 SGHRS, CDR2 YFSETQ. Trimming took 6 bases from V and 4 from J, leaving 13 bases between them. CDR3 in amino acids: CASTTPVGETQYF. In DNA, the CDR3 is TGCGCCAGCACGACACCGGTTGGAGAGACCCAGTACTTC.

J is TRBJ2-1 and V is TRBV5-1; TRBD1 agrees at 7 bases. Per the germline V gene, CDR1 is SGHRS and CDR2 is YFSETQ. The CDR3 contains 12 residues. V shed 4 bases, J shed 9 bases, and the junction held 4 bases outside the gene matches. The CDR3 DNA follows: TGCGCCAGCAGCAAGGGACAGATTGAGCAGTTCTTC. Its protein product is CASSKGQIEQFF.

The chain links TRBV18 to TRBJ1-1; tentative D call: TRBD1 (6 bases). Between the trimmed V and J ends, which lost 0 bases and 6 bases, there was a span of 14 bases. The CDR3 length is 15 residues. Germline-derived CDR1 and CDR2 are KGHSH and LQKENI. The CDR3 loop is CASSPPPLAGAEAFF. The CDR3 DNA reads TGTGCCAGCTCACCACCCCCCCTAGCAGGGGCTGAAGCTTTCTTT.

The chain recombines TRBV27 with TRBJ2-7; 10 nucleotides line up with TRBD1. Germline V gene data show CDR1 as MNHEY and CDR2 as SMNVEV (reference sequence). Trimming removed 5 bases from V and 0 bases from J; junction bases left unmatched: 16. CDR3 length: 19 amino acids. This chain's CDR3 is CASSPPRQGAVAGSYEQYF. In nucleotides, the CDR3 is TGTGCCAGCAGTCCGCCCCGACAGGGGGCGGTAGCGGGCTCCTACGAGCAGTACTTC.

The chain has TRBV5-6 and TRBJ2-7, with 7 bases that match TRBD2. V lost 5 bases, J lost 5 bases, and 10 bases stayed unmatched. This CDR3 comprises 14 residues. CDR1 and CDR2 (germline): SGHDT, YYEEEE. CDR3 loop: CASRITGGSHEQYF. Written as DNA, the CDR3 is TGTGCCAGCAGGATCACCGGGGGGAGCCACGAGCAGTACTTC. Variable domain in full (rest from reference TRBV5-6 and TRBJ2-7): DAGVTQSPTHLIKTRGQQVTLRCSPKSGHDTVSWYQQALGQGPQFIFQYYEEEERQRGNFPDRFSGHQFPNYSSELNVNALLLGDSALYLCASRITGGSHEQYFGPGTRLTVT.

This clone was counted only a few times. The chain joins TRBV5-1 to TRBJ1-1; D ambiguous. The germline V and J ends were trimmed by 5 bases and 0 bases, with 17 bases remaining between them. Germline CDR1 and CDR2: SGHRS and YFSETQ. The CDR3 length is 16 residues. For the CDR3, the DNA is TGCGCCAGCAGGGAGGGTCTCAGAGATATGAACACTGAAGCTTTCTTT. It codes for CASREGLRDMNTEAFF.

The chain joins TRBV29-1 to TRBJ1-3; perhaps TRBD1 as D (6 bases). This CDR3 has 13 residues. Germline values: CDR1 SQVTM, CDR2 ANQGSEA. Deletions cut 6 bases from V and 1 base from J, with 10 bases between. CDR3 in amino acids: CSVAQGSGNTIYF. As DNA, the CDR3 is TGCAGCGTAGCACAGGGTTCTGGAAACACCATATATTTT.

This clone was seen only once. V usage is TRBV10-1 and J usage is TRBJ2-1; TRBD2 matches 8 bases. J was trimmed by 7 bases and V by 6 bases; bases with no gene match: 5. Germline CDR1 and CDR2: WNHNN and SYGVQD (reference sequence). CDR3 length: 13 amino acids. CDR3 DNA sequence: TGCGCCAGCAGCTTTAGCGGGATTAATGAGCAGTTCTTC. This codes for CASSFSGINEQFF.

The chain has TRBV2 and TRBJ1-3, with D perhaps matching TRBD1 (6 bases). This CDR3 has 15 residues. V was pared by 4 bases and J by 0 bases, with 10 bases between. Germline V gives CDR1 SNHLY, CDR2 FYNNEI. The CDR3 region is CASSGQDFSGNTIYF. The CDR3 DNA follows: TGTGCCAGCAGTGGACAGGACTTCTCTGGAAACACCATATATTTT. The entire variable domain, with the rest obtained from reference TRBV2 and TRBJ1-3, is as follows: EPEVTQTPSHQVTQMGQEVILRCVPISNHLYFYWYRQILGQKVEFLVSFYNNEISEKSEIFDDQFSVERPDGSNFTLKIRSTKLEDSAMYFCASSGQDFSGNTIYFGEGSWLTVV.

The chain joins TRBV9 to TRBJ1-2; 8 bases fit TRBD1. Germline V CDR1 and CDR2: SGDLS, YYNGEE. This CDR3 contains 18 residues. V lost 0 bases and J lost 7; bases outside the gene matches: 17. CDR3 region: CASSVDGLVRTGKAGYTF. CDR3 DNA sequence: TGTGCCAGCAGCGTAGACGGCTTAGTGAGGACAGGGAAAGCTGGCTACACCTTC.

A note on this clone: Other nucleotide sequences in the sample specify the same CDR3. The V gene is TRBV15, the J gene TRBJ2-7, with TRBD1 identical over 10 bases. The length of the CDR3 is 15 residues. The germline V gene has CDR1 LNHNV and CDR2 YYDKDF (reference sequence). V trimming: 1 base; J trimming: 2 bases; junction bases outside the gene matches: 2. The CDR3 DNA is TGTGCCACCAGCAGAGGCGGGACAGGGGCCTACGAGCAGTACTTC. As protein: CATSRGGTGAYEQYF.

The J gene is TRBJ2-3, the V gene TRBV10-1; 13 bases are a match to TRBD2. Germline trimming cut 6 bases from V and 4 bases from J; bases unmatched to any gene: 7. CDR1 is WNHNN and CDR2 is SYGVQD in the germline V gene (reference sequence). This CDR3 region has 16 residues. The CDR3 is CASRAGTSGTADTQYF. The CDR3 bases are TGCGCCAGCAGGGCCGGGACTAGCGGGACCGCAGATACGCAGTATTTT.